This T cell receptor beta chain comes out of a study of identical twins (TCRdb year 2016). Regarding the research as a whole: The study deep-sequenced TCR alpha and beta repertoires from monozygotic twins, unrelated adults of various ages and cord blood to test whether fetal clonotypes persist. To rule out contamination, the twin experiments were replicated at different times with different library preparation protocols. Broader findings and caveats from the paper: Recombination models systematically underestimated out-of-frame TCR alpha sharing in monozygotic twins but agreed with sharing between unrelated individuals. Out-of-frame TCR alpha sequences shared between twins showed an excess of low generation-probability sequences compared with coincidental sharing between unrelated individuals. A weaker excess of twin sharing was found in beta out-of-frame sequences because the signal-to-noise ratio was lowered by fewer shared sequences. Zero-insertion analyses could be partly confounded by invariant T cells such as MAIT and iNKT, though diverse VJ usage argued against such confounding for most clonotypes. Conclusions relied on cross-sectional statistical analysis, since the same donors could not be followed over many years. Abundant cord blood beta clonotypes carried fewer insertions; young adult naive repertoires showed a weaker similar trend, while memory repertoires showed none.

The protocol used for the library was 5' RACE. TCRdb shows the sequencer as Illumina HiSeq 2000. A universal primer binding site was introduced by template switching, and a unique molecular identifier was present in the final cDNA, enabling accurate counting of TCR cDNA molecules. Specific primers in the conserved constant-segment region were used to synthesize first-strand cDNA for TCR alpha and beta chains. Each cDNA library was double barcoded, with a SMART-Mk sample barcode plus Illumina barcodes, to control for contamination. TruSeq adapter sequences and Illumina sample barcodes were added in two successive PCR steps. The Illumina HiSeq platform was used with custom primers to sequence TCR alpha and beta cDNA libraries. As for the original processing: Raw reads were processed with MiGEC to extract unique molecular identifiers, and MiXCR was used to determine CDR3 positions. Recombination models were inferred per individual with the repgenHMM and IGoR tools using an EM algorithm. Shared clonotype analysis was performed with the tcR package in R, normalizing sharing by the product of cloneset sizes. To study raw recombination without the effects of thymic and clonal selection, out-of-frame nonproductive sequences were analyzed. TCRdb's own reprocessing of the public reads used fastp at Q25 and MiXCR and kept productive beta chains. Duplicate CDR3 protein sequences are folded into a single record with the most common DNA and genes. The V and J calls, along with clone size, are taken from TCRdb and not from the paper's own processing. This sample holds approximately 550,000 distinct CDR3 sequences; about 20% were observed only once. Approximately 0.52% of the sample goes to the ten largest clones.

Trimming takes 7 bases from V and 1 base from J, and the germline ends sit 9 bases apart. The CDR3 runs 13 amino acids, cysteine and phenylalanine included. Kept here is only the CDR3 DNA, which spans 39 bases and is read in frame from base 1. A remark on this clonotype: There is no known antigen for this receptor. Base-call qualities are not available, and no considerably larger clone is one nucleotide away.

Every donor in the study was a healthy Caucasian. Three pairs of female monozygotic twins, all aged roughly 18 to 29 years, were included in the twin cohort. Positive isolation kits from Invitrogen were used to isolate CD4+ and CD8+ T cell populations. A further study also used this sample, focusing on yellow fever vaccine responses in identical twins. That second report states: The T cell response to vaccination in identical twins was reported by the authors to appear partly convergent and partly personalized. In identical twins, the study followed T cell clones that responded to the vaccine with precision.

The TCR sequence derives from a woman aged 18-29 years in good health. Recombination connected TRBV12-3 or TRBV12-4 to TRBJ2-3, with the D call perhaps TRBD1 or TRBD2, each one matching 6 bases. Sequencing input: CD4+ T cells sorted from blood. The DNA is as follows: TGTGCCAGCACGGGGGCCCGCACAGATACGCAGTATTTT. Its translation is CASTGARTDTQYF.